What follows are 13 T cell receptor beta chains derived from one specimen sequenced in a study of brain T cells in children with intractable seizures (dated by TCRdb to the early 2020s). Library preparation used the immunoSEQ multiplex PCR assay. The table was pulled from immuneACCESS by TCRdb, which kept in-frame rearrangements only. Such tables lose some clones; where checked, under half of the loss comes from unresolved V genes, and the rest has no known cause. The sample contains about 340,000 clones, roughly 93% of them found a single time. The ten largest clones represent around 6% of the sample. What the time point label conveys for this sample: blood from clinic visit 5 months post-surgery; TSC patient then seizure free. This specimen consisted of peripheral blood, obtained 4 to 5 months after surgery. The source of these receptors is a boy younger than two with tuberous sclerosis and intractable seizures.

V is TRBV7-3 and J is TRBJ2-2; D assignment may be TRBD1 or TRBD2 (6 bases each). The germline V gene encodes CDR1 SGHTA and CDR2 FQGTGA. Trimming pared 5 bases from V and 6 bases from J, leaving 28 bases between. CDR3 length: 19 residues. The CDR3 coding sequence is TGTGCCAGCAGCCGCAACCCTCAAGGGGGGCTAGCGAGGTCCGGGGAGCTGTTTTTT. Amino acid sequence: CASSRNPQGGLARSGELFF. The whole variable domain, filled in from reference TRBV7-3 and TRBJ2-2, reads GAGVSQTPSNKVTEKGKYVELRCDPISGHTALYWYRQSLGQGPEFLIYFQGTGAADDSGLPNDRFFAVRPEGSVSTLKIQRTERGDSAVYLCASSRNPQGGLARSGELFFGEGSRLTVL.

In nucleotides, the CDR3 is TGTGCCAGCAGTTACTCGATTTCAGGGGTTAACACTGAAGCTTTCTTT. This sequence encodes CASSYSISGVNTEAFF. The gene calls are TRBV6-5 and TRBJ1-1, with D possibly being TRBD1 (6 bases). The CDR3 consists of 16 residues. The V gene's germline CDR1 is MNHEY and CDR2 SVGAGI. V shed 0 bases and J shed 2 bases, with 13 bases lying between them.

The J gene is TRBJ1-2, the V gene TRBV11-2; no clear D. Between the trimmed V and J ends, which lost 3 bases and 7 bases, there was a span of 12 bases. Germline-derived CDR1 and CDR2 are SGHAT and FQNNGV. The CDR3 has 13 residues. In DNA, the CDR3 is TGTGCCAGCAGCTTGCATTACATGGCTGGCTACACCTTC. Amino acid sequence: CASSLHYMAGYTF. The variable domain in full, completed from reference TRBV11-2 and TRBJ1-2, reads EAGVAQSPRYKIIEKRQSVAFWCNPISGHATLYWYQQILGQGPKLLIQFQNNGVVDDSQLPKDRFSAERLKGVDSTLKIQPAKLEDSAVYLCASSLHYMAGYTFGSGTRLTVV.

This sequence joins TRBV27 and TRBJ2-3; TRBD2 might be the D (6 bases). The V and J ends lost 5 bases and 3 bases respectively, with 15 bases between them. Germline values: CDR1 MNHEY, CDR2 SMNVEV (reference sequence). This CDR3 region has 15 residues. CDR3 DNA: TGTGCCAGCAGTCCTAGCGAAATCAGGACAGATACGCAGTATTTT. This sequence encodes CASSPSEIRTDTQYF.

J is TRBJ1-4 and V is TRBV18, with D tentatively TRBD1 (5 bases). The CDR3 is 13 residues long. Trimming took 5 bases from V and 8 from J, leaving 12 bases between them. CDR1 and CDR2 from the germline V gene are KGHSH and LQKENI. CDR3 sequence: CASSIDRNEKLFF. The DNA for the CDR3 is TGTGCCAGCTCAATAGACAGAAACGAAAAACTGTTTTTT.

The chain uses TRBV24-1 and TRBJ2-1; 10 nucleotides match TRBD2. Germline trimming cut 2 bases from V and 4 bases from J; bases unmatched to any gene: 4. This CDR3 is built from 16 residues. Germline CDR1 reads KGHDR; CDR2 reads SFDVKD. The CDR3 reads CATSDYGTSVYNEQFF. In DNA form, the CDR3 reads TGTGCCACCAGTGATTACGGGACTAGCGTGTACAATGAGCAGTTCTTC.

The genes are TRBV15 and TRBJ2-7; D may be TRBD1 (5 bases). V lost 1 base, J lost 5 bases, and 15 bases lay in between. This CDR3 spans 15 amino acids. CDR1 and CDR2 (germline): LNHNV, YYDKDF (reference sequence). The CDR3, as DNA: TGTGCCACCAGCAGAGGTAGGGGTGGCGTCGACGAGCAGTACTTC. It codes for CATSRGRGGVDEQYF.

This rearrangement joins TRBV2 to TRBJ1-5; D not certain. The germline CDR1 and CDR2 sequences are SNHLY and FYNNEI. This CDR3 contains 13 residues. Trimming removed 4 bases from V and 5 bases from J, with 9 bases in between. CDR3 sequence reads: CASSGWEDQPQHF. The CDR3, as DNA: TGTGCCAGCAGTGGTTGGGAAGATCAGCCCCAGCATTTT.

This clone was observed once. V gene TRBV6-5 combines with J gene TRBJ2-4, with D unclear. This CDR3 has 15 residues. Germline CDR1 reads MNHEY; CDR2 reads SVGAGI. Trimming shortened V by 6 bases and J by 0 bases, and 12 bases separated the two germline ends. The chain's CDR3 is CASRSTLLAKNIQYF. The CDR3 DNA reads TGTGCCAGCAGATCGACACTTCTAGCCAAAAACATTCAGTACTTC.

Details on this clone: Germline and junction disagree at one end, which may indicate a read error. This chain connects TRBV11-3 to TRBJ1-2, with unresolved D. This CDR3 spans 13 amino acids. Germline V CDR1 and CDR2: SGHNT, YENEEA. The CDR3 spells CASSLDAALGTAF. DNA for the CDR3: TGTGCCAGCAGCTTAGATGCGGCGCTTGGCACGGCCTTC.

The chain has TRBV20-1 and TRBJ1-1; D is unclear. The germline V gene has CDR1 DFQATT and CDR2 SNEGSKA (reference sequence). The V gene lost 4 bases and the J gene lost 5 bases, with 8 bases spanning the gap. The CDR3 is 11 amino acids. The CDR3: CSANYGTEAFF. The DNA for the CDR3 is TGCAGTGCTAATTACGGGACTGAAGCTTTCTTT.

The CDR3 DNA follows: TGTGCCAGCAGAACCTCCCGGGGAGCGGGGAGCTCCTACGAGCAGTACTTC. Translating gives CASRTSRGAGSSYEQYF. The J gene is TRBJ2-7, the V gene TRBV27; TRBD2 matches at 7 bases. Unmatched junction bases numbered 14, after V lost 6 bases and J lost 0 bases. There are 17 residues in the CDR3. The germline gives CDR1 MNHEY, CDR2 SMNVEV (reference sequence).

The V and J genes are TRBV30 and TRBJ1-2; 11 nucleotides match TRBD1. The CDR3 sequence is 14 residues long. CDR1 and CDR2 from the germline V gene are GTSNPN and SVGIG (reference sequence). V dropped 5 bases and J dropped 7; count of bases not matched to a gene: 9. The chain's CDR3 is CAWWPGQGALGYTF. For the CDR3, the DNA is TGTGCCTGGTGGCCAGGACAGGGGGCGCTTGGCTACACCTTC.